This T cell receptor beta chain was obtained from a study of blood T cell repertoires in COVID-19. This clone was seen only a few times. Original processing methods: Estimation of nucleated cell counts was performed using reference gene primer amplification. Sequencing used immunoSEQ multiplex PCR; TCRdb keeps in-frame clones, though not all of them. That table furnishes V, J and clone size, whereas the DNA furnished D and trimming. The table shows under 300,000 clones, with around 87% occurring only once. The CDR3 length is 17 residues. V shed 5 bases and J shed 1 base, with 20 bases lying between them. CDR1 is SGHVS and CDR2 is FQNEAQ in the germline V gene.

The sequenced material came from PBMCs or T cells enriched from blood (not recorded which). The sequence was obtained from a young woman with acute COVID-19. The chain carries TRBV7-8 and TRBJ1-2, with TRBD1 as a possible D gene (5 bases). The CDR3 nucleotides read TGTGCCAGCAGCCCTCAGACAGAGGTCAGATTTAACTATGGCTACACCTTC. It is translated as CASSPQTEVRFNYGYTF. Variable domain in full (rest from reference TRBV7-8 and TRBJ1-2): GAGVSQSPRYKVAKRGQDVALRCDPISGHVSLFWYQQALGQGPEFLTYFQNEAQLDKSGLPSDRFFAERPEGSVSTLKIQRTQQEDSAVYLCASSPQTEVRFNYGYTFGSGTRLTVV.